What follows are 31 T cell receptor beta chains derived from one specimen sequenced in a study of T cells in Graves' hyperthyroidism and ophthalmopathy. Regions amplified from RNA transcripts were the TCR beta CDR3 regions. The HTBI primer set served for first-round RT-PCR of the TCR CDR3. TCRdb itself ran the multiplex PCR reads through MiXCR, one entry per CDR3 protein. Among around 300,000 distinct CDR3 sequences listed, more than 11% were seen once. Specimen: blood. These receptors were obtained from a woman aged 30 to 39 with Graves' hyperthyroidism.

This rearrangement joins TRBV7-9 to TRBJ2-7; 8 positions agree with TRBD1. CDR1 is SEHNR and CDR2 is FQNEAQ in the germline V gene (reference sequence). The CDR3 contains 16 residues. V shed 5 bases and J 3 bases; nucleotides not matched to a gene: 12. The CDR3 sequence: CASSHDRGTGFYEQYF. In nucleotides, the CDR3 is TGTGCCAGCAGCCACGACCGAGGGACAGGTTTCTACGAGCAGTACTTC.

The chain has TRBV19 and TRBJ1-5; possibly TRBD1 for D (6 bases). V lost 9 bases and J 2 bases, leaving 17 bases between the germline ends. CDR1 is LNHDA, CDR2 SQIVND, per germline (reference sequence). The CDR3 extends over 15 amino acids. The CDR3 loop is CASEQGRRGNQPQHF. CDR3 nucleotide sequence: TGTGCCAGCGAACAGGGCCGCCGGGGCAATCAGCCCCAGCATTTT.

This clonotype came up once. The genes are TRBV14 and TRBJ1-3; no definite D call. The V end was cut by 1 base, the J end by 1 base, with 5 bases between. Germline CDR1 SGHDN, CDR2 FVKESK. The CDR3 runs 14 residues. The CDR3 loop reads CASSQVVSGNTIYF. DNA of the CDR3: TGTGCCAGCAGCCAAGTAGTGTCTGGAAACACCATATATTTT.

This clonotype was detected many times. The chain recombines TRBV20-1 with TRBJ2-7, with 10 positions matching TRBD1. The CDR3 totals 14 residues. Germline V gene data show CDR1 as DFQATT and CDR2 as SNEGSKA (reference sequence). V lost 5 bases to trimming and J lost 5 bases; unmatched junction nucleotides: 9. The CDR3 here is CSAFPRQGADEQYF. CDR3 nucleotides: TGCAGTGCTTTCCCCCGACAGGGGGCGGACGAGCAGTACTTC.

V gene TRBV20-1 combines with J gene TRBJ2-7; D may be TRBD1 (5 bases). The CDR3 length is 13 residues. Trimming cost V 7 bases and J 3 bases, with 16 bases left between them. Germline CDR1 DFQATT, CDR2 SNEGSKA (reference sequence). This chain's CDR3 is CSGMSPGRYEQYF. As DNA, the CDR3 is TGCAGTGGGATGTCTCCAGGGCGCTACGAGCAGTACTTC.

A few counts support this clonotype. The chain joins TRBV2 to TRBJ2-6; 8 nucleotides line up with TRBD2. The CDR3 covers 19 residues. With V trimmed by 5 bases and J by 0 bases, 12 bases remained unmatched. Germline V gene lookup returns CDR1 SNHLY and CDR2 FYNNEI. The CDR3 loop is CASSYGLAFFHSGANVLTF. The CDR3 bases are TGTGCCAGCAGTTACGGACTAGCCTTCTTTCACTCTGGGGCCAACGTCCTGACTTTC.

A few counts support this clonotype. The CDR3 DNA sequence: TGTGCCAGCAGCTTGTTGGTCGGGACACCAACTAATGAAAAACTGTTTTTT. This gives the protein CASSLLVGTPTNEKLFF. The chain has TRBV7-9 and TRBJ1-4; D possibly corresponds to TRBD1 (6 bases). Germline values: CDR1 SEHNR, CDR2 FQNEAQ (reference sequence). The CDR3 has 17 amino acids. Trimming pared 3 bases from V and 0 bases from J, leaving 14 bases between.

The sample holds a few counts of this clonotype. The J gene is TRBJ1-6, the V gene TRBV3-1; no clear D. The CDR3 has 14 amino acids. Looked up from germline, CDR1 is LGHDT and CDR2 is YNNKEL (reference sequence). V lost 4 bases, J lost 7 bases, and 11 bases lay in between. The CDR3 here is CASSLRSGNSPLHF. CDR3 bases: TGTGCCAGCAGCCTCAGGAGTGGGAATTCACCCCTCCACTTT. Full variable domain (missing parts from reference TRBV3-1 and TRBJ1-6): DTAVSQTPKYLVTQMGNDKSIKCEQNLGHDTMYWYKQDSKKFLKIMFSYNNKELIINETVPNRFSPKSPDKAHLNLHINSLELGDSAVYFCASSLRSGNSPLHFGNGTRLTVT.

This clonotype was found a few times. The chain recombines TRBV3-1 with TRBJ2-7, with D possibly being TRBD2 (5 bases). Trimming cost V 2 bases and J 3 bases, with 11 bases left between them. The germline V gene has CDR1 LGHDT and CDR2 YNNKEL (reference sequence). This CDR3 has 14 residues. In DNA, the CDR3 is TGTGCCAGCAGCCAAAGTGGGAGAGTCTACGAGCAGTACTTC. Translating gives CASSQSGRVYEQYF.

V gene TRBV4-1 combines with J gene TRBJ1-1; D is possibly TRBD1 (6 bases). The ends were cut back, 1 base at V and 1 base at J, with 10 bases in the middle. The CDR3 sequence is 15 residues long. CDR1 and CDR2 (germline): MGHRA, YSYEKL. The CDR3 reads CASSQATDRNTEAFF. The CDR3 DNA reads TGCGCCAGCAGCCAAGCCACGGACAGGAACACTGAAGCTTTCTTT.

This clonotype was seen ten or more times. This chain uses TRBV19 with TRBJ2-7; D is ambiguous. Per the germline V gene, CDR1 is LNHDA and CDR2 is SQIVND (reference sequence). The CDR3 has 14 residues. The V end lost 3 bases, the J end lost 3 bases, and 12 bases lay between the germline ends. CDR3 sequence: CASSISANFYEQYF. CDR3 bases: TGTGCCAGTAGTATCTCGGCCAATTTCTACGAGCAGTACTTC.

This clonotype was seen at least ten times. The chain links TRBV7-3 to TRBJ2-7; D gene uncertain. V shed 3 bases and J shed 3 bases, with 9 bases lying between them. The CDR3 extends over 13 amino acids. CDR1 is SGHTA, CDR2 FQGTGA, per germline. The CDR3 loop reads CASSLGPRYEQYF. The CDR3 DNA sequence: TGTGCCAGCAGCTTGGGTCCCCGCTACGAGCAGTACTTC.

The chain couples TRBV9 to TRBJ2-4, with D perhaps TRBD2 (5 bases). Germline V CDR1 and CDR2: SGDLS, YYNGEE. The length of the CDR3 is 16 residues. Trimming cost V 3 bases and J 1 base, with 14 bases left between them. The CDR3 protein is CASSADPGEAKNIQYF. As DNA, the CDR3 is TGTGCCAGCAGCGCAGACCCCGGGGAGGCCAAAAACATTCAGTACTTC.

In its sample, this clonotype was seen many times. The rearrangement uses TRBV30 and TRBJ2-2, with 9 bases lining up with TRBD1. This CDR3 has 13 residues. Unmatched junction bases numbered 1, after V lost 2 bases and J lost 6 bases. The germline V gene encodes CDR1 GTSNPN and CDR2 SVGIG (reference sequence). This chain's CDR3 is CAWSRTGAGELFF. DNA of the CDR3: TGTGCCTGGAGTCGGACAGGGGCCGGGGAGCTGTTTTTT.

This clonotype was counted ten times or more. The rearrangement uses TRBV10-2 and TRBJ2-1, with 10 bases fitting TRBD2. The length of the CDR3 is 16 residues. In germline, CDR1 is WSHSY, CDR2 SAAADI. The ends lost 0 bases at V and 3 bases at J; junction bases unmatched: 2. CDR3 protein: CASSESTSGFYNEQFF. CDR3 bases: TGCGCCAGCAGTGAGTCGACTAGCGGGTTCTACAATGAGCAGTTCTTC.

The chain employs TRBV11-2 and TRBJ2-5; TRBD2 agrees at 10 bases. Losses at the gene ends were 6 bases for V and 5 bases for J; bases not matched to a gene: 9. In germline, CDR1 is SGHAT, CDR2 FQNNGV. The CDR3 runs to 15 residues. The CDR3 region is CASSSMGLAFETQYF. The CDR3 nucleotides are TGTGCCAGCAGTTCAATGGGACTAGCGTTTGAGACCCAGTACTTC.

Concerning this clonotype itself: As the CDR3 is not closed by the conserved phenylalanine or tryptophan, this likely results from a read error. The limits of the CDR3 on the DNA are not certain, so only TCRdb's listed CDR3 is given. The rearrangement uses TRBV5-1 and TRBJ2-2; the listed D gene, TRBD2, was not tested against the DNA. The germline gives CDR1 SGHRS, CDR2 YFSETQ. Ends included, the CDR3 has 15 residues. The CDR3 spells CASSLSGRETGELLV.

With respect to this clonotype: A single base separates this from a much larger clone, so it may be a read error. The J gene is TRBJ2-4, the V gene TRBV20-1; D remains unclear. Per the germline V gene, CDR1 is DFQATT and CDR2 is SNEGSKA (reference sequence). The CDR3 contains 14 residues. CDR3 in DNA: TGCGGTGCGGCAAGAGGTGGCTTCCCCAACATTCAGTACTTC. Translating it yields CGAARGGFPNIQYF.

This clonotype has a count of ten or more. This chain joins TRBV24-1 and TRBJ1-5; D remains unclear. CDR3 length: 14 amino acids. V was cut by 4 bases and J by 1 base, with 7 bases left in between. In germline, CDR1 is KGHDR, CDR2 SFDVKD. The chain's CDR3 is CATSEGRSNQPQHF. In DNA form, the CDR3 reads TGTGCCACCAGTGAGGGGAGGAGCAATCAGCCCCAGCATTTT.

This clonotype was detected many times. The chain has TRBV28 and TRBJ1-1, with D perhaps TRBD1 (6 bases). Germline V gene data show CDR1 as MDHEN and CDR2 as SYDVKM. Deletions cut 7 bases from V and 8 bases from J, with 23 bases between. The CDR3 has 15 amino acids. DNA for the CDR3: TGTGCCAGCAAAGAGGACCGGGACAAAAGGGCCGAAGCTTTCTTT. Encoded protein: CASKEDRDKRAEAFF.

The table lists this clonotype with many counts. The genes are TRBV6-6 and TRBJ2-2, with D tentatively TRBD1 (6 bases). Germline values: CDR1 MNHNY, CDR2 SVGAGI (reference sequence). Trimming removed 2 bases from V and 6 bases from J, with 13 bases in between. CDR3 length equals 15 residues. The CDR3 region has the DNA TGTGCCAGCAGTTACCCGCCAGGGGCCTCCGGGGAGCTGTTTTTT. Translated, it gives CASSYPPGASGELFF.

There are many counts of this clonotype. The genes are TRBV28 and TRBJ2-7; a weak D match, TRBD2 (5 bases). The CDR3 has 13 amino acids. CDR1 is MDHEN, CDR2 SYDVKM, per germline. V dropped 6 bases and J dropped 3 bases, with 12 bases sitting between them. CDR3 residues: CASSRGQIYEQYF. DNA for the CDR3: TGTGCCAGCAGCAGAGGGCAGATCTACGAGCAGTACTTC.

This clonotype was detected ten times or more. The V call is TRBV30, the J call TRBJ2-1; D might be TRBD1 (7 bases). V lost 6 bases and J 7 bases, leaving 19 bases between the germline ends. The CDR3 runs 14 residues. Germline assignment: CDR1 GTSNPN and CDR2 SVGIG (reference sequence). The CDR3 nucleotides read TGTGCCTGCCCCAGGTGGAGGGGGCCGAATGAGCAGTTCTTC. Translating it yields CACPRWRGPNEQFF.

The chain employs TRBV28 and TRBJ1-1; D gene unclear. The CDR3 runs 13 residues. The germline V gene has CDR1 MDHEN and CDR2 SYDVKM. Trimming removed 4 bases at V and 3 bases at J, with 9 bases between. CDR3 region: CASSYSPDTEAFF. The CDR3, as DNA: TGTGCCAGCAGTTACTCGCCGGACACTGAAGCTTTCTTT. Full variable domain (remainder filled in from reference TRBV28 and TRBJ1-1): DVKVTQSSRYLVKRTGEKVFLECVQDMDHENMFWYRQDPGLGLRLIYFSYDVKMKEKGDIPEGYSVSREKKERFSLILESASTNQTSMYLCASSYSPDTEAFFGQGTRLTVV.

This clonotype was seen repeatedly, ten times or more. The chain couples TRBV12-3 or TRBV12-4 to TRBJ2-1, with 10 bases lining up with TRBD1. The length of the CDR3 is 15 residues. Germline trimming cut 6 bases from V and 7 bases from J; bases unmatched to any gene: 9. The CDR3 sequence: CASSPTGGVGNEQFF. The CDR3 DNA is TGTGCCAGCAGCCCGACAGGGGGCGTCGGTAATGAGCAGTTCTTC.

As to this clonotype: A read error is possible here, since a much larger clone lies one base away. This chain uses TRBV20-1 with TRBJ2-7, with 7 bases lining up with TRBD2. The CDR3 has 15 residues. The V gene end was trimmed by 3 bases and the J gene end by 4 bases; junction bases not matched to a gene: 12. Germline V gene lookup returns CDR1 DFQATT and CDR2 SNEGSKA (reference sequence). The CDR3 DNA is TGCAGTGCTAGTCACCAGCGGGGAGGGAATTACGAGCAGTACTTC. As protein: CSASHQRGGNYEQYF.

The chain recombines TRBV7-2 with TRBJ2-1; 8 nucleotides agree with TRBD1. The CDR3 has 13 amino acids. The V gene's germline CDR1 is SGHTA and CDR2 FQGNSA. V was pared by 6 bases and J by 10 bases, with 8 bases of the junction left unmatched. The CDR3 DNA sequence: TGTGCCAGCAGATTGGACAGGGCAGGGGAGCAGTTCTTC. It codes for CASRLDRAGEQFF.

This rearrangement joins TRBV29-1 to TRBJ1-1; TRBD1 matches at 7 bases. Per the germline V gene, CDR1 is SQVTM and CDR2 is ANQGSEA. V shed 4 bases, J shed 5 bases, and the junction held 10 bases outside the gene matches. The CDR3 has 14 residues. CDR3 coding DNA: TGCAGCGTTGGGTACAGGGGATTCGGGACTGAAGCTTTCTTT. Protein: CSVGYRGFGTEAFF.

This clonotype was seen ten or more times. The rearrangement joins TRBV2 to TRBJ1-1; TRBD1 matches 8 bases. The CDR3 spans 14 residues. Losses at the gene ends were 6 bases for V and 6 bases for J; bases not matched to a gene: 9. From germline, CDR1 is SNHLY and CDR2 FYNNEI. The CDR3 DNA is TGTGCCAGCAGGTATGACAGGGGACTCCCTGAAGCTTTCTTT. Its protein product is CASRYDRGLPEAFF. The full variable domain, with the rest looked up from reference TRBV2 and TRBJ1-1, is EPEVTQTPSHQVTQMGQEVILRCVPISNHLYFYWYRQILGQKVEFLVSFYNNEISEKSEIFDDQFSVERPDGSNFTLKIRSTKLEDSAMYFCASRYDRGLPEAFFGQGTRLTVV.

This clonotype has a handful of counts. The chain links TRBV11-2 to TRBJ2-7, with D possibly TRBD1 on 6 matching bases. Germline loops: CDR1 SGHAT, CDR2 FQNNGV. Deletions cut 5 bases from V and 1 base from J, with 12 bases between. The CDR3 spans 14 residues. The CDR3 here is CASSKTGLSYEQYF. In nucleotides, the CDR3 is TGTGCCAGCAGCAAAACAGGGTTATCCTACGAGCAGTACTTC.

In DNA, the CDR3 is TGTGCCAGCGGGCGGGGCGCCTCTGGGGCCAACGTCCTGACTTTC. Translated, it gives CASGRGASGANVLTF. V is TRBV5-4 and J is TRBJ2-6; the D gene is possibly TRBD2 (6 bases). The CDR3 consists of 15 residues. Germline CDR1 and CDR2: SGHNT and YYREEE (reference sequence). V lost 7 bases to trimming and J lost 0 bases, with 11 bases between them.